This entry lists 24 T cell receptor beta chains sequenced from one sample in a study of neoadjuvant anti-PD-1 for oral cavity cancer. Produced via immunoSEQ multiplex PCR; TCRdb's table is partial and in-frame only. The table shows roughly 13,000 clones, with about 64% occurring only once. The sequencing here drew on PBMCs, taken before nivolumab (anti-PD-1) treatment. Receptors originate from a person aged 35-80 years with oral cavity squamous cell carcinoma.

This clone was counted between two and nine times. The V gene is TRBV6-5, the J gene TRBJ1-6, with D possibly being TRBD1 (6 bases). The CDR3 has 14 amino acids. Looked up from germline, CDR1 is MNHEY and CDR2 is SVGAGI. The ends were cut back, 7 bases at V and 9 bases at J, with 16 bases in the middle. The CDR3 sequence is CASTFRGGSSPLHF. CDR3 in DNA: TGTGCCAGCACTTTTAGGGGGGGTAGTTCACCCCTCCACTTT.

The chain has TRBV19 and TRBJ2-2; TRBD1 agrees at 9 bases. The V gene's germline CDR1 is LNHDA and CDR2 SQIVND (reference sequence). This CDR3 is 14 amino acids long. Trimming removed 8 bases from V and 3 bases from J; junction bases left unmatched: 4. DNA for the CDR3: TGTGCCAGTGCCGGGACAGGGTACACCGGGGAGCTGTTTTTT. This gives the protein CASAGTGYTGELFF.

The rearrangement links TRBV29-1 to TRBJ1-1; no definite D call. Deletions cut 2 bases from V and 4 bases from J, with 11 bases between. Per germline, CDR1 SQVTM and CDR2 ANQGSEA. The CDR3 totals 13 residues. The CDR3 bases are TGCAGCGTTGAACAGACAAGCGGCACTGAAGCTTTCTTT. Protein: CSVEQTSGTEAFF.

The V and J genes are TRBV4-1 and TRBJ2-1; 11 positions match TRBD2. This CDR3 region has 17 residues. Germline V gene sequence: CDR1 MGHRA, CDR2 YSYEKL. The ends lost 0 bases at V and 9 bases at J; junction bases unmatched: 10. CDR3 sequence (DNA): TGCGCCAGCAGCCAAGAGGTACTAGCGGGAGACACTCGTGAGCAGTTCTTC. It yields the protein CASSQEVLAGDTREQFF.

This chain connects TRBV5-6 to TRBJ2-3; D may be TRBD1 (6 bases). Trimming left V 1 base short and J 4 bases short, with 13 bases between. The CDR3 covers 15 residues. Germline assignment: CDR1 SGHDT and CDR2 YYEEEE. CDR3 DNA: TGTGCCAGCAGCTTGTGGGGTGGGGGCTCAGATACGCAGTATTTT. This encodes CASSLWGGGSDTQYF.

The table lists this clone with a few counts. The chain couples TRBV19 to TRBJ2-3; D is possibly TRBD1 or TRBD2 (6 bases each). The ends were cut back, 4 bases at V and 1 base at J, with 12 bases in the middle. The CDR3 length is 15 residues. Germline CDR1 and CDR2: LNHDA and SQIVND (reference sequence). The chain's CDR3 is CASSTSRGGTDTQYF. The CDR3 DNA reads TGTGCCAGTAGTACCTCGAGGGGGGGCACAGATACGCAGTATTTT.

The chain has TRBV5-6 and TRBJ1-5; D call uncertain. Germline assignment: CDR1 SGHDT and CDR2 YYEEEE. The CDR3 runs 15 residues. V shed 1 base and J shed 7 bases, with 15 bases lying between them. The CDR3 here is CASSLRPARWQPQHF. CDR3 nucleotide sequence: TGTGCCAGCAGCTTGAGGCCCGCTCGTTGGCAGCCCCAGCATTTT.

This clone was detected only once. The chain has TRBV4-2 and TRBJ1-1; D remains ambiguous. This CDR3 is 16 amino acids long. Trimming cost V 0 bases and J 0 bases, with 11 bases left between them. Germline V lookup: CDR1 LGHNA, CDR2 YNFKEQ. The CDR3 DNA follows: TGTGCCAGCAGCCAAGAATTTACAGCCTTGAACACTGAAGCTTTCTTT. It translates to CASSQEFTALNTEAFF.

This chain links TRBV19 with TRBJ1-5; D is unresolved. Germline CDR1 and CDR2: LNHDA and SQIVND (reference sequence). The V and J ends lost 4 bases and 7 bases respectively, with 5 bases between them. This CDR3 has 11 amino acids. This chain's CDR3 is CASSNGQPQHF. CDR3 nucleotide sequence: TGTGCCAGTAGTAACGGCCAGCCCCAGCATTTT.

The genes are TRBV9 and TRBJ2-7; the D gene is possibly TRBD1 (6 bases). V lost 3 bases to trimming and J lost 6 bases, with 22 bases between them. Germline V lookup: CDR1 SGDLS, CDR2 YYNGEE. This CDR3 comprises 16 residues. In DNA, the CDR3 is TGTGCCAGCAGCGCTCGCGACAGGCCGATCTTGGGCGAGCAGTACTTC. Translation: CASSARDRPILGEQYF.

The chain couples TRBV6-4 to TRBJ2-5, with D perhaps matching TRBD2 (6 bases). V lost 2 bases to trimming and J lost 5 bases, with 24 bases between them. Germline V gene sequence: CDR1 MRHNA, CDR2 SNTAGT. There are 18 residues in the CDR3. Here the CDR3 reads CASSDGRRQPRAGETQYF. The CDR3 coding sequence is TGTGCCAGCAGTGACGGCCGCCGACAGCCTAGGGCGGGGGAGACCCAGTACTTC.

The CDR3 DNA follows: TGTGCCAGCGCCATCGGGACAAAAGAGACCCAGTACTTC. Translating it yields CASAIGTKETQYF. The chain carries TRBV6-1 and TRBJ2-5, with D possibly being TRBD1 (6 bases). Between the trimmed V and J ends, which lost 8 bases and 3 bases, there was a span of 13 bases. The CDR3 contains 13 residues. Germline values: CDR1 MNHNS, CDR2 SASEGT.

The CDR3 region is CASSNSLGQGESYEQYF. The CDR3 bases are TGCGCCAGCAGCAACTCCTTAGGGCAGGGTGAGTCCTACGAGCAGTACTTC. J is TRBJ2-7 and V is TRBV5-1; D is possibly TRBD1 (5 bases). Germline CDR1 reads SGHRS; CDR2 reads YFSETQ. The ends were cut back, 4 bases at V and 1 base at J, with 21 bases in the middle. The CDR3 contains 17 residues. Variable domain in full (rest from reference TRBV5-1 and TRBJ2-7): KAGVTQTPRYLIKTRGQQVTLSCSPISGHRSVSWYQQTPGQGLQFLFEYFSETQRNKGNFPGRFSGRQFSNSRSEMNVSTLELGDSALYLCASSNSLGQGESYEQYFGPGTRLTVT.

V usage is TRBV29-1 and J usage is TRBJ2-5; D might be TRBD2 (5 bases). The CDR3 length is 16 residues. Trimming took 7 bases from V and 2 from J, leaving 23 bases between them. Germline V gives CDR1 SQVTM, CDR2 ANQGSEA. Written as DNA, the CDR3 is TGCAGCGCCAGAAGCCCCCTTCTAGAGGGTCAAGAGACCCAGTACTTC. Protein: CSARSPLLEGQETQYF. Full variable domain (remainder filled in from reference TRBV29-1 and TRBJ2-5): SAVISQKPSRDICQRGTSLTIQCQVDSQVTMMFWYRQQPGQSLTLIATANQGSEATYESGFVIDKFPISRPNLTFSTLTVSNMSPEDSSIYLCSARSPLLEGQETQYFGPGTRLLVL.

V is TRBV19 and J is TRBJ1-3; 8 bases are shared with TRBD1. The CDR3 contains 16 residues. The germline V gene has CDR1 LNHDA and CDR2 SQIVND (reference sequence). V was clipped by 3 bases and J by 1 base; unmatched bases: 5. As DNA, the CDR3 is TGTGCCAGTAGTATGGACAGGGTTTTTTCTGGAAACACCATATATTTT. Amino acid sequence: CASSMDRVFSGNTIYF.

In regard to this clone: The junction departs from germline at one end; a sequencing error may be responsible. This chain links TRBV7-7 with TRBJ2-1; D is tentatively TRBD1 or TRBD2 (5 bases each). Germline CDR1 reads SSHAT; CDR2 reads FNYEAQ (reference sequence). The length of the CDR3 is 15 residues. In DNA, the CDR3 is TGTGCTAGCAGCCCATATCCCCGGGACGGCAATGAGCAGTTCTTC. It encodes CASSPYPRDGNEQFF.

The chain uses TRBV19 and TRBJ2-7; D uncertain. Germline CDR1 and CDR2: LNHDA and SQIVND (reference sequence). V shed 1 base and J shed 0 bases, with 7 bases lying between them. The CDR3 sequence is 14 residues long. In DNA, the CDR3 is TGTGCCAGTAGTATAGGCCGACGCTCCTACGAGCAGTACTTC. Protein product: CASSIGRRSYEQYF.

V and J are TRBV10-3 and TRBJ2-7, with TRBD2 identical over 7 bases. This CDR3 contains 15 residues. The ends lost 6 bases at V and 3 bases at J; junction bases unmatched: 11. CDR1 ENHRY and CDR2 SYGVKD come from the germline V gene. CDR3 sequence reads: CAIRDSTSENYEQYF. Written as DNA, the CDR3 is TGTGCCATCAGAGACTCCACTAGCGAGAACTACGAGCAGTACTTC.

This clone was recorded once. J is TRBJ2-3 and V is TRBV10-3; TRBD2 agrees at 7 bases. V lost 6 bases to trimming and J lost 3 bases; unmatched junction nucleotides: 9. CDR3 length equals 15 residues. Germline CDR1 ENHRY, CDR2 SYGVKD. The CDR3 here is CAISSSGGGTDTQYF. CDR3 coding DNA: TGTGCCATCAGCTCTAGCGGAGGAGGGACAGATACGCAGTATTTT.

The J gene is TRBJ1-2, the V gene TRBV19; D gene uncertain. Per germline, CDR1 LNHDA and CDR2 SQIVND (reference sequence). The CDR3 runs to 14 residues. V lost 2 bases and J lost 8, with 15 bases in between. The CDR3 sequence is CASSISARESGYTF. The DNA for the CDR3 is TGTGCCAGTAGTATATCGGCAAGGGAGTCGGGCTACACCTTC.

The chain combines TRBV2 with TRBJ2-7, with D possibly TRBD2 on 5 matching bases. CDR1 SNHLY and CDR2 FYNNEI come from the germline V gene. The length of the CDR3 is 13 residues. Trimming removed 7 bases from V and 4 bases from J, with 14 bases in between. CDR3 residues: CASTPDWKYEQYF. CDR3 nucleotides: TGTGCCAGCACCCCGGACTGGAAATACGAGCAGTACTTC.

The chain uses TRBV4-1 and TRBJ1-2; D unresolved. In germline, CDR1 is MGHRA, CDR2 YSYEKL. Trimming took off 0 bases at V and 1 base at J, with 9 bases between the two ends. This CDR3 contains 15 residues. CDR3: CASSQDDDINYGYTF. CDR3 coding DNA: TGCGCCAGCAGCCAAGACGACGATATTAACTATGGCTACACCTTC.

The chain couples TRBV7-9 to TRBJ1-3; no clear D gene. CDR3 length equals 13 residues. CDR1 is SEHNR, CDR2 FQNEAQ, per germline (reference sequence). Between the trimmed V and J ends, which lost 5 bases and 4 bases, there was a span of 9 bases. The CDR3 coding sequence is TGTGCCAGCAGCCCCTCCCTCGGAAACACCATATATTTT. Translation: CASSPSLGNTIYF. Combining the CDR3 with reference TRBV7-9 and TRBJ1-3 gives the whole variable domain DTGVSQNPRHKITKRGQNVTFRCDPISEHNRLYWYRQTLGQGPEFLTYFQNEAQLEKSRLLSDRFSAERPKGSFSTLEIQRTEQGDSAMYLCASSPSLGNTIYFGEGSWLTVV.

The chain combines TRBV4-1 with TRBJ2-5; a weak D match, TRBD2 (6 bases). This CDR3 has 16 residues. Between the trimmed V and J ends, which lost 4 bases and 2 bases, there was a span of 17 bases. Germline V gives CDR1 MGHRA, CDR2 YSYEKL. The CDR3 sequence: CASSPSEVSAQETQYF. In nucleotides, the CDR3 is TGCGCCAGCAGCCCTAGCGAGGTTTCTGCTCAAGAGACCCAGTACTTC.